This T cell receptor (beta chain) is drawn from a study of blood T cell repertoires in COVID-19. Across the whole study: The origin of the acute and convalescent COVID-19 samples was the United States, Italy and Spain. PBMCs, B-cell-depleted T cells, or T cells provided the cDNA or gDNA that made up the material.

Authors' analysis steps: Amplification of reference gene primers was used by the study to estimate nucleated cell counts. Profiling relied on immunoSEQ multiplex PCR, and the TCRdb table lists in-frame clones only, not all of them. V and J calls and clone size are as listed in that table; D and trimming were resolved from the DNA. The sample yields fewer than 200,000 clones, approximately 90% seen once. CDR1 and CDR2 (germline): SNHLY, FYNNEI. The CDR3 runs 14 residues. V was clipped by 5 bases and J by 4 bases; unmatched bases: 3. The sample comprised peripheral blood. The V and J genes are TRBV2 and TRBJ2-2; 8 bases fit TRBD1. The receptor comes from a woman in her fifties or sixties with acute or convalescent COVID-19. CDR3: CASSWTGTTGELFF. CDR3 DNA sequence: TGTGCCAGCAGTTGGACAGGGACCACCGGGGAGCTGTTTTTT.